Listed below are T cell receptor beta chains from one sample, sequenced in a study of cytomegalovirus exposure and HLA in healthy donors. TCRdb keeps only in-frame clones here, not all; method: immunoSEQ multiplex PCR. The sample has 70,000 to 90,000 clones. The material sequenced was PBMCs. These receptors were taken from a man between 18 and 29 years old in good health and CMV-seropositive. Both conserved end residues are part of each CDR3. D genes are given only for firm matches. Clone size is not always given. Where it is, it says once, few, many or a class for expanded clones.

DNA	CDR3	D	V	J	size
TGTGCCAGCAGCCCGCGGGATGCTGGTTCACCCCTCCACTTT	CASSPRDAGSPLHF	.	TRBV9	TRBJ1-6	.
TGTGCCAGCAGCGAACCAGGGACTGTCCTAACTGAAGCTTTCTTT	CASSEPGTVLTEAFF	.	TRBV9	TRBJ1-1	.
TGTGCCAGCAGTCCGCAGGGTTTTGGGTACGAGCAGTACTTC	CASSPQGFGYEQYF	.	TRBV6-6	TRBJ2-7	.
TGTGCCAGCGATTGGGGACTTCCCCACTACGAGCAGTACTTC	CASDWGLPHYEQYF	.	TRBV21-1	TRBJ2-7	.
TGTGCCAGCAGCGCCAGCCCCGGGACAGGGGGCGAGCAGTACTTC	CASSASPGTGGEQYF	TRBD1	TRBV11-3	TRBJ2-7	.
TGTGCCAGCGAAAGGACAGGGCCAAATTCACCCCTCCACTTT	CASERTGPNSPLHF	TRBD1	TRBV6-1	TRBJ1-6	.
TGTGCCAGCAGCATCCGTGAGGACAGCAACAATGAGCAGTTCTTC	CASSIREDSNNEQFF	.	TRBV5-4	TRBJ2-1	.
TGTGCCAGCAGTGAAGGAGCAGAACGCTCTGAAGCTTTCTTT	CASSEGAERSEAFF	.	TRBV6-5	TRBJ1-1	.
TGTGCCAGCTCACCCGGTCACAGGGGCACTGAAGCTTTCTTT	CASSPGHRGTEAFF	TRBD1	TRBV18	TRBJ1-1	.
TGTGCCAGCAGCTTAGGAGGCTCAGAGAAGATCTACGAGCAGTACTTC	CASSLGGSEKIYEQYF	.	TRBV7-8	TRBJ2-7	.
TGTGCCAGCAGTGCGGGACTAGCGGGGACCAATGAGCAGTTCTTC	CASSAGLAGTNEQFF	TRBD2	TRBV9	TRBJ2-1	.
TGTGCCAGCAGTGAAGCGGCACTGAGGGTGGGCTACGAGCAGTACTTC	CASSEAALRVGYEQYF	.	TRBV6-1	TRBJ2-7	.
TGCGCCAGCAGCTCTCGACAGGGATTGAATGAAAAACTGTTTTTT	CASSSRQGLNEKLFF	TRBD1	TRBV5-1	TRBJ1-4	.
TGTGCCAGCAGTTTACAGGGTTTGGGCAGGCCTTTCAGCACCTTC	CASSLQGLGRPFSTF	.	TRBV28	TRBJ1-2	.
TGTGCCAGTAGTCCTGGACTAGCGGGAGGAAATAGCTACGAGCAGTACTTC	CASSPGLAGGNSYEQYF	TRBD2	TRBV19	TRBJ2-7	.
TGTGCCAGCAGCCCGGACGGGGTGAACACTGAAGCTTTCTTT	CASSPDGVNTEAFF	.	TRBV6-4	TRBJ1-1	.
TGTGCCAGCAGCCCTTACAATGAGCAGTTCTTC	CASSPYNEQFF	.	TRBV5-6	TRBJ2-1	medium-sized
TGCGCCAGCAGCCCCGGGACAGGCGGGCCTGAAGCTTTCTTT	CASSPGTGGPEAFF	TRBD1	TRBV5-1	TRBJ1-1	.
TGTGCCCGCTCGTCGAGCGGGGTTACCGGGGAGCTGTTTTTT	CARSSSGVTGELFF	TRBD2	TRBV2	TRBJ2-2	.
TGCGCCAGCAGCTTGGAGACTGCTACAGATACGCAGTATTTT	CASSLETATDTQYF	.	TRBV5-1	TRBJ2-3	.
TGTGCCAGCAGTGTCCTACCGCCCGAAGTATATGGCTACACCTTC	CASSVLPPEVYGYTF	.	TRBV27	TRBJ1-2	.
TGTGCCAGCAGCGTACGTCAGTGGGGGGACGAGCAGTACTTC	CASSVRQWGDEQYF	.	TRBV9	TRBJ2-7	.
TGTGCCAGTACAGGGGGCGATGGCTACACCTTC	CASTGGDGYTF	TRBD1	TRBV6-1	TRBJ1-2	.
TGTGCCAGCAGCTCCCAGCTTTTGAGGGCGGACACCGGGGAGCTGTTTTTT	CASSSQLLRADTGELFF	.	TRBV7-9	TRBJ2-2	.
TGCGCCAGCAGAACAGGGGGCATCTACGAGCAGTACTTC	CASRTGGIYEQYF	TRBD1	TRBV23-1	TRBJ2-7	.
TGTGCCAGTAGTATAGCGTCAGGGACAGGGTTTAATGAGCAGTTCTTC	CASSIASGTGFNEQFF	TRBD1	TRBV19	TRBJ2-1	.
TGTGCCAGCACGCCGGGACTTAGCACAGATACGCAGTATTTT	CASTPGLSTDTQYF	.	TRBV6-1	TRBJ2-3	.
TGCAGCGTTGGACCCGGGATTGCGTACGAGCAGTACTTC	CSVGPGIAYEQYF	.	TRBV29-1	TRBJ2-7	.
TGTGCCAGCAAACGCAAACCGAGCTCCTACAATGAGCAGTTCTTC	CASKRKPSSYNEQFF	.	TRBV27	TRBJ2-1	.
TGCGCCAGCAGCTTGACAGGGAGTTTCAGCAATCAGCCCCAGCATTTT	CASSLTGSFSNQPQHF	.	TRBV5-1	TRBJ1-5	.
TGTGCCAGCAGCCTAGGACTAGGGGCTGCCGGGGAGCTGTTTTTT	CASSLGLGAAGELFF	TRBD2	TRBV28	TRBJ2-2	.
TGTGCCAGCAGTTCCGGACAGGGTAACACCGGGGAGCTGTTTTTT	CASSSGQGNTGELFF	TRBD1	TRBV6-6	TRBJ2-2	.
TGTGCCAGCAGTAGAAGACAGACCAGTTTTAGGGACATTCAGTACTTC	CASSRRQTSFRDIQYF	.	TRBV28	TRBJ2-4	.
TGTGCCAGCAGCGTAGGCGGGGGCGGGAACAATGAGCAGTTCTTC	CASSVGGGGNNEQFF	.	TRBV9	TRBJ2-1	.
TGCGCCAGCAGCCAAGATCGACCGGGGGCTGGAAACACCATATATTTT	CASSQDRPGAGNTIYF	.	TRBV4-1	TRBJ1-3	.
TGCGCCAGCAGCACCAAGGGCGGCGGGAACTACGAGCAGTACTTC	CASSTKGGGNYEQYF	.	TRBV5-1	TRBJ2-7	.
TGTGCCAGCAGTGGCGGGACAGGGGACATGAACACTGAAGCTTTCTTT	CASSGGTGDMNTEAFF	TRBD1	TRBV6-1	TRBJ1-1	.
TGTGCCAGCAGTTACTCTACAGGGCAGCGATCCTACGAGCAGTACTTC	CASSYSTGQRSYEQYF	.	TRBV6-5	TRBJ2-7	.
TGCGCCAGCAGCCAGAAAGACAGGGGGATGGACGAGCAGTACTTC	CASSQKDRGMDEQYF	TRBD1	TRBV5-1	TRBJ2-7	.
TGTGCCAGCAGTCAAGGGGGTCGAAATCAGCCCCAGCATTTT	CASSQGGRNQPQHF	.	TRBV6-5	TRBJ1-5	.
TGTGCCAGCAATCGCGGGGGGCGTAATGAAAAACTGTTTTTT	CASNRGGRNEKLFF	.	TRBV9	TRBJ1-4	.
TGTGCCATCAGTGAGACGAGAGAGACCCAGTACTTC	CAISETRETQYF	.	TRBV10-3	TRBJ2-5	.
TGTGCCAGCAGCGCCACCCTCCTGACAGGCGCTAACTATGGCTACACCTTC	CASSATLLTGANYGYTF	.	TRBV9	TRBJ1-2	.
TGTGCCACCAGCAGAGATAAGGGCACAGGGTACGAGCAGTACTTC	CATSRDKGTGYEQYF	.	TRBV15	TRBJ2-7	.
TGTGCCAGCAGTTTTATTCGGGGGATGAACACTGAAGCTTTCTTT	CASSFIRGMNTEAFF	.	TRBV28	TRBJ1-1	.
TGTGCCAGCAGTTTTGCTAGCGGGGTGGGCACAGATACGCAGTATTTT	CASSFASGVGTDTQYF	TRBD2	TRBV28	TRBJ2-3	.
TGTGCCAGCTCTCCAACAGGGGGCGACTACGAGCAGTACTTC	CASSPTGGDYEQYF	TRBD1	TRBV18	TRBJ2-7	.
TGTGCCAGCAGTTCCAGCAGGGGCGTAAACACCGGGGAGCTGTTTTTT	CASSSSRGVNTGELFF	.	TRBV6-5	TRBJ2-2	.
TGTGCCAGCATAGGAAGGAGAAGATCTGGAAACACCATATATTTT	CASIGRRRSGNTIYF	.	TRBV6-7	TRBJ1-3	.
TGTGCCAGCAGCCGTCCAGGTACGAATGAGCAGTTCTTC	CASSRPGTNEQFF	.	TRBV14	TRBJ2-1	.
TGTGCCAGCAGTTTGGGTCGGGGGTTATCCGGGGAGCTGTTTTTT	CASSLGRGLSGELFF	.	TRBV27	TRBJ2-2	.
TGTGCCAGCAGCCCGCGACTAGCGGGACCCTTCTACGAGCAGTACTTC	CASSPRLAGPFYEQYF	TRBD2	TRBV5-6	TRBJ2-7	.
TGTGCCAGCAGTTTCGGGGGAGGGGGGGAGACTGAAGCTTTCTTT	CASSFGGGGETEAFF	.	TRBV28	TRBJ1-1	.
TGTGCCATTTCAACAGGGGCGGGTGAAGCTTTCTTT	CAISTGAGEAFF	TRBD1	TRBV5-3	TRBJ1-1	.